The 26 T cell receptor beta chains listed next were all sequenced from one sample in a study of shared clonotypes between healthy human individuals. TCRdb's table, derived via immunoSEQ multiplex PCR, lists solely in-frame clones and lacks some. Of more than 1.2 million clones in the sample, 97% to 99% are singletons; the top ten hold 0.36%. The sequencing sample was made of naive CD4+ T cells sorted from blood. As for subset: CD45RA+ positively selected. These receptors came from a man aged 25-40 years in good health.

The rearrangement joins TRBV18 to TRBJ2-5; 9 nucleotides agree with TRBD1. The V and J ends lost 6 bases and 6 bases, in that order; junction bases with no gene match: 14. From germline, CDR1 is KGHSH and CDR2 LQKENI. The CDR3 length is 16 residues. This CDR3 is CASSSTTGTGIKTQYF. The CDR3 region has the DNA TGTGCCAGCTCTTCTACAACCGGGACAGGGATAAAGACCCAGTACTTC.

The chain recombines TRBV7-8 with TRBJ2-7; no firm D call. The germline V gene encodes CDR1 SGHVS and CDR2 FQNEAQ. The CDR3 loop spans 16 amino acids. Deletions cut 1 base from V and 2 bases from J, with 15 bases between. CDR3 sequence reads: CASSLVGSQTPYEQYF. CDR3 sequence (DNA): TGTGCCAGCAGCTTAGTGGGGTCACAGACCCCCTACGAGCAGTACTTC.

V usage is TRBV5-4 and J usage is TRBJ2-1; the D gene is possibly TRBD1 (9 bases). Germline V gene data show CDR1 as SGHNT and CDR2 as YYREEE (reference sequence). Trimming stripped 4 bases from V and 2 bases from J, with 19 bases between. CDR3 size: 17 residues. CDR3 nucleotides: TGTGCCAGCAGCCCGGGGGGGACAGGGTTGACCTACAATGAGCAGTTCTTC. Protein product: CASSPGGTGLTYNEQFF.

A remark on this clone: Other DNA sequences of this sample code for an identical CDR3. The chain recombines TRBV28 with TRBJ2-3; D uncertain. Germline CDR1 reads MDHEN; CDR2 reads SYDVKM. V shed 3 bases and J shed 0 bases, with 1 base lying between them. This CDR3 spans 12 amino acids. CDR3: CASSFSTDTQYF. In DNA form, the CDR3 reads TGTGCCAGCAGTTTTAGCACAGATACGCAGTATTTT.

The chain is built from TRBV14 and TRBJ2-5, with D unclear. V was pared by 8 bases and J by 7 bases, with 14 bases between. Germline V CDR1 and CDR2: SGHDN, FVKESK. The CDR3 consists of 12 residues. The CDR3 here is CASGLSGGTQYF. CDR3 DNA: TGTGCCAGCGGGCTTTCTGGCGGGACCCAGTACTTC.

The chain carries TRBV16 and TRBJ2-2; D possibly corresponds to TRBD1 (6 bases). The V end lost 7 bases, the J end lost 2 bases, and 11 bases lay between the germline ends. The CDR3 runs to 14 residues. Germline V CDR1 and CDR2: KGHSY, FQNENV. CDR3 protein: CASTRDTNTGELFF. CDR3 bases: TGTGCCAGCACCCGGGACACCAACACCGGGGAGCTGTTTTTT.

The V call is TRBV18, the J call TRBJ2-1, with 7 bases matching TRBD1. CDR3 length: 17 amino acids. The J segment lost 0 bases and the V segment lost 3 bases, leaving 8 bases of the junction unmatched. Germline-derived CDR1 and CDR2 are KGHSH and LQKENI. The CDR3 sequence: CASSPQQGKGSYNEQFF. As DNA, the CDR3 is TGTGCCAGCTCACCCCAACAGGGGAAGGGCTCCTACAATGAGCAGTTCTTC.

A word on this clone: The sample has other DNA sequences that encode this CDR3 too. The genes are TRBV18 and TRBJ2-5, with D tentatively TRBD2 (5 bases). The CDR3 covers 13 residues. Germline V gene sequence: CDR1 KGHSH, CDR2 LQKENI. With 0 bases removed from V and 3 bases from J, the gap between germline ends came to 5 bases. CDR3: CASSPPGEETQYF. CDR3 DNA sequence: TGTGCCAGCTCACCACCGGGAGAAGAGACCCAGTACTTC.

V gene TRBV4-2 combines with J gene TRBJ2-5; D remains ambiguous. This CDR3 is built from 13 residues. The V end lost 5 bases, the J end lost 3 bases, and 10 bases lay between the germline ends. Germline CDR1 LGHNA, CDR2 YNFKEQ. In DNA, the CDR3 is TGTGCCAGCAGCTTAGGGCCTGAAGAGACCCAGTACTTC. Translated, it gives CASSLGPEETQYF.

The J gene is TRBJ2-1, the V gene TRBV7-9; 10 nucleotides match TRBD2. Germline loops: CDR1 SEHNR, CDR2 FQNEAQ (reference sequence). Trimming cost V 4 bases and J 6 bases; bases outside gene matches: 12. The CDR3 covers 17 residues. In nucleotides, the CDR3 is TGTGCCAGCAGCTCCCCTATGACTAGCGGGTCGGTCAATGAGCAGTTCTTC. Its protein is CASSSPMTSGSVNEQFF.

The V gene is TRBV27, the J gene TRBJ2-2; 8 bases are a match to TRBD2. With 3 bases clipped from V and 3 bases from J, the junction kept 6 bases outside the gene matches. The CDR3 loop spans 16 amino acids. The germline V gene has CDR1 MNHEY and CDR2 SMNVEV (reference sequence). CDR3 loop: CASSFLPAGDTGELFF. The CDR3 region has the DNA TGTGCCAGCAGTTTTCTCCCAGCGGGAGACACCGGGGAGCTGTTTTTT.

The chain uses TRBV5-4 and TRBJ2-3, with D possibly matching TRBD1 (6 bases). This CDR3 contains 16 residues. CDR1 is SGHNT, CDR2 YYREEE, per germline (reference sequence). Trimming shortened V by 4 bases and J by 4 bases, and 19 bases separated the two germline ends. This CDR3 reads CASSAYRSGEPDTQYF. DNA for the CDR3: TGTGCCAGCAGCGCCTACAGATCAGGGGAACCAGATACGCAGTATTTT.

The chain uses TRBV4-1 and TRBJ2-7; possible D gene TRBD2, 6 bases. The V end lost 2 bases, the J end lost 0 bases, and 8 bases lay between the germline ends. CDR3 length: 14 amino acids. CDR1 and CDR2 (germline): MGHRA, YSYEKL. As DNA, the CDR3 is TGCGCCAGCAGCCAACCCGGGGGCTCCTACGAGCAGTACTTC. Its protein is CASSQPGGSYEQYF.

The V call is TRBV14, the J call TRBJ2-1; 11 nucleotides agree with TRBD1. J lost 0 bases, V lost 0 bases, and 13 bases had no gene match. Germline CDR1 is SGHDN and CDR2 is FVKESK. CDR3 length equals 21 residues. The CDR3 protein is CASSQDFAGTGGRSSYNEQFF. CDR3 nucleotides: TGTGCCAGCAGCCAAGACTTTGCAGGGACAGGGGGTAGAAGCTCCTACAATGAGCAGTTCTTC.

The CDR3 DNA sequence: TGTGCCAGCAGTCTCCCCGAAGGGGCGAGCGAAAAACTGTTTTTT. As protein: CASSLPEGASEKLFF. The rearrangement uses TRBV6-6 and TRBJ1-4, with D perhaps matching TRBD1 (5 bases). V gave up 5 bases and J gave up 8 bases, with 18 bases separating them. The CDR3 covers 15 residues. Germline V gene lookup returns CDR1 MNHNY and CDR2 SVGAGI (reference sequence).

The chain is built from TRBV18 and TRBJ2-2, with 9 bases matching TRBD1. The J segment lost 3 bases and the V segment lost 4 bases, leaving 6 bases of the junction unmatched. CDR3 length: 16 amino acids. The germline CDR1 and CDR2 sequences are KGHSH and LQKENI. The CDR3 DNA is TGTGCCAGCTCACAGCTCCGGACAGGGGACACCGGGGAGCTGTTTTTT. Protein product: CASSQLRTGDTGELFF.

The chain has TRBV7-3 and TRBJ2-1; no definite D call. Germline assignment: CDR1 SGHTA and CDR2 FQGTGA. Deletions cut 7 bases from V and 8 bases from J, with 18 bases between. The CDR3 contains 14 residues. CDR3 loop: CASNLLGRPYEQFF. CDR3 coding DNA: TGTGCCAGCAACCTTCTTGGCAGGCCCTATGAGCAGTTCTTC.

The V gene is TRBV9, the J gene TRBJ1-4; possible D gene TRBD1, 6 bases. This CDR3 contains 15 residues. V lost 0 bases to trimming and J lost 6 bases, with 12 bases between them. The germline V gene encodes CDR1 SGDLS and CDR2 YYNGEE. CDR3 nucleotides: TGTGCCAGCAGCGTAGGGCAGGGGAGGCATGAAAAACTGTTTTTT. Amino acids: CASSVGQGRHEKLFF.

This clone was recorded only once. The V gene is TRBV14, the J gene TRBJ2-5, with D perhaps matching TRBD2 (6 bases). V lost 1 base and J lost 7, with 22 bases in between. The CDR3 length is 17 residues. Germline V lookup: CDR1 SGHDN, CDR2 FVKESK. CDR3 nucleotides: TGTGCCAGCAGCCAAGGAGTGGAGGGCAGGCGGGTAGTGACCCAGTACTTC. Its translation is CASSQGVEGRRVVTQYF.

The V and J genes are TRBV2 and TRBJ1-2; 9 nucleotides line up with TRBD1. Per germline, CDR1 SNHLY and CDR2 FYNNEI. This CDR3 spans 17 amino acids. V lost 3 bases to trimming and J lost 4 bases; unmatched junction nucleotides: 12. Here the CDR3 reads CASSDYRGQNSRYGYTF. The CDR3 nucleotides read TGTGCCAGCAGTGACTACAGGGGGCAGAACTCGCGCTATGGCTACACCTTC.

V usage is TRBV7-2 and J usage is TRBJ2-1, with a possible D match to TRBD1 (5 bases). This CDR3 region has 13 residues. CDR1 is SGHTA and CDR2 is FQGNSA in the germline V gene. Trimming stripped 4 bases from V and 7 bases from J, with 11 bases between. The DNA of the CDR3 is TGTGCCAGCAGCTACATAGGGGTGAATGAGCAGTTCTTC. It is translated as CASSYIGVNEQFF.

This chain links TRBV5-4 with TRBJ2-7, with 13 bases fitting TRBD2. The CDR3 has 15 residues. The junction had 6 bases not matched to a gene; V was cut back by 3 bases and J by 6 bases. CDR1 and CDR2 (germline): SGHNT, YYREEE (reference sequence). The CDR3 loop reads CASSSLAGGLAEQYF. The CDR3 DNA sequence: TGTGCCAGCAGCTCACTAGCGGGAGGGTTGGCCGAGCAGTACTTC.

CDR3 in amino acids: CASSIARQGTEAFF. DNA of the CDR3: TGTGCCAGTAGTATCGCTCGTCAGGGCACTGAAGCTTTCTTT. The chain joins TRBV19 to TRBJ1-1, with D maybe TRBD1 (5 bases). The V gene lost 3 bases and the J gene lost 4 bases, with 12 bases spanning the gap. The CDR3 runs to 14 residues. Germline V CDR1 and CDR2: LNHDA, SQIVND (reference sequence).

The chain employs TRBV10-2 and TRBJ2-1; D ambiguous. Deletions cut 7 bases from V and 9 bases from J, with 10 bases between. Germline V lookup: CDR1 WSHSY, CDR2 SAAADI. CDR3 length equals 11 residues. Here the CDR3 reads CASISVGEQFF. CDR3 sequence (DNA): TGCGCCAGCATATCGGTAGGTGAGCAGTTCTTC.

This clone was detected only once. The rearrangement uses TRBV29-1 and TRBJ2-5, with unresolved D. This CDR3 spans 13 amino acids. Per the germline V gene, CDR1 is SQVTM and CDR2 is ANQGSEA. Trimming stripped 3 bases from V and 1 base from J, with 9 bases between. The CDR3: CSVDLETQETQYF. The CDR3 DNA reads TGCAGCGTTGATCTGGAGACCCAAGAGACCCAGTACTTC.

The chain uses TRBV7-2 and TRBJ2-3; perhaps TRBD1 as D (5 bases). The CDR3 has 14 amino acids. V was trimmed by 1 base and J by 2 bases, leaving 7 bases between them. Germline V gene lookup returns CDR1 SGHTA and CDR2 FQGNSA. CDR3 bases: TGTGCCAGCAGCTTAGGACAGCACACAGATACGCAGTATTTT. Residues: CASSLGQHTDTQYF.